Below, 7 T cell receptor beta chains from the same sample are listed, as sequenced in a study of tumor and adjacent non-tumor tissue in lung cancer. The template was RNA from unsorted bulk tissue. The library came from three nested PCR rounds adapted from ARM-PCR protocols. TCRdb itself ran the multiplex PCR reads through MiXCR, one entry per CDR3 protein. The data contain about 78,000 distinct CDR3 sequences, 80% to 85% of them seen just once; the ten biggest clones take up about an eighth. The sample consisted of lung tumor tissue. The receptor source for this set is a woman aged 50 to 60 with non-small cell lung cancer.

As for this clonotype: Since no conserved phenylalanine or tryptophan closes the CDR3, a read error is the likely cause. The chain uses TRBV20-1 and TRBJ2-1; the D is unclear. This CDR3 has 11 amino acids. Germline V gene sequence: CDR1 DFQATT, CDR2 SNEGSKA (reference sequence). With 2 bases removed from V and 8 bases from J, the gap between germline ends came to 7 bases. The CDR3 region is CSARRHDEQFS. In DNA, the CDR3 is TGCAGTGCTAGACGGCACGATGAGCAGTTCTCT.

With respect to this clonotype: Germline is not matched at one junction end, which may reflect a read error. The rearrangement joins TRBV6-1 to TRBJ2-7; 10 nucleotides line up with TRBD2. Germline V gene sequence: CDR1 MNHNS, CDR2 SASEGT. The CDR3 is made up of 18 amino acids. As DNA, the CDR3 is TGTCCCAGCACTTCCCCTAGCGGGAGTTCTATTAGGTCCTACGAGCAGTACTTC. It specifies CPSTSPSGSSIRSYEQYF.

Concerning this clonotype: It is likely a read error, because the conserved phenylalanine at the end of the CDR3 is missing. The CDR3 loop is CASIDPLGQWYRETQYL. CDR3 coding DNA: TGTGCCAGCATTGACCCCCTGGGACAGTGGTATCGAGAGACCCAGTACTTA. This chain links TRBV6-5 with TRBJ2-5; TRBD1 agrees at 7 bases. This CDR3 is 17 amino acids long. J lost 4 bases, V lost 7 bases, and 18 bases had no gene match. Germline-derived CDR1 and CDR2 are MNHEY and SVGAGI.

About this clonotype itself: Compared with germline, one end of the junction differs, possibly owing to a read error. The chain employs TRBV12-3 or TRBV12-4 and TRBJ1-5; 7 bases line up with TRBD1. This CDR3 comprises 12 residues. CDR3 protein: CASCFLGQPQQF. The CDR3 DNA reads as TGTGCCAGCTGTTTTCTGGGACAGCCCCAGCAATTT.

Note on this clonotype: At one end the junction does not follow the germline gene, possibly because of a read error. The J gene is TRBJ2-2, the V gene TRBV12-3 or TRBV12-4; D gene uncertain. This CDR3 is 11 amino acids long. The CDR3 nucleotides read TGTGCTAGCACAAACACCGGGGAGCTGTTTTTT. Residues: CASTNTGELFF.

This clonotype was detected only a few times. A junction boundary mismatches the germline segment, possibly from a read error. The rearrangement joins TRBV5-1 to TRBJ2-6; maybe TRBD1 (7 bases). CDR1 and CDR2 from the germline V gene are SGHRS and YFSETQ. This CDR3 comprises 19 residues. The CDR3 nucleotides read TGCGCCGGCAGCCGTTCCGCGGGACAGCGCAGAGCCGGGGCCAACGTCCTGACTTTC. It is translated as CAGSRSAGQRRAGANVLTF.

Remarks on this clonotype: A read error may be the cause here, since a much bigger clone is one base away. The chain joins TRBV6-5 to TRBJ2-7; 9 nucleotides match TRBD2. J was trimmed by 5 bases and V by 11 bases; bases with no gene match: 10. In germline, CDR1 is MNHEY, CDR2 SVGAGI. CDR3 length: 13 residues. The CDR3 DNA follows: TGTGCCGGCGGAAATAGCGGGAGTGACGAGCAGTACTTC. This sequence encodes CAGGNSGSDEQYF.